The rows below give T cell receptor beta chains drawn from one sample of a study of cytomegalovirus exposure and HLA in healthy donors. The method was immunoSEQ multiplex PCR; TCRdb's version includes in-frame clones alone and lacks a portion of them. The table shows about 160,000 clones, with approximately 80% occurring only once. Sequenced: PBMCs. These receptors were collected from a man in his fifties in good health and CMV-seropositive. CDR3s include the opening cysteine and the closing phenylalanine or tryptophan. D genes are given only for firm matches. Part of the rows lack a size; the others show once, few, many or a class for expanded clones.

cdr3_nt cdr3_aa v_call clone_size d_call j_call
TGTGCCAGCAGTTACGTAGCGGGGGGGCCAATCGGGGAGCTGTTTTTT CASSYVAGGPIGELFF TRBV6-5 NA TRBD2 TRBJ2-2
TGTGCCAGCTCCCCTTACTCAGATACGCAGTATTTT CASSPYSDTQYF TRBV18 NA NA TRBJ2-3
TGTGCCAGCAGCCAGTATAGCAATCAGCCCCAGCATTTT CASSQYSNQPQHF TRBV7-8 NA NA TRBJ1-5
TGTGCCAGCAGTGACCAGAACTCCTACGAGCAGTACTTC CASSDQNSYEQYF TRBV2 NA NA TRBJ2-7
TGTGCCAGCAGCGACGATGACAGGGGAGATTACGAGCAGTACTTC CASSDDDRGDYEQYF TRBV9 NA TRBD1 TRBJ2-7
TGTGCCAGCTCCTTCTCGTACACAGATACGCAGTATTTT CASSFSYTDTQYF TRBV5-4 NA NA TRBJ2-3
TGCGCCAGCAGCCAAGATTACAGGGGGCTGTCCTACGAGCAGTACTTC CASSQDYRGLSYEQYF TRBV4-3 NA TRBD1 TRBJ2-7
TGTGCCAGCTGTCCTACCGGGGGGAACACTGAAGCTTTCTTT CASCPTGGNTEAFF TRBV18 NA NA TRBJ1-1
TGTGCCAGTAGTATAACAGGACAGTCTGAAGCTTTCTTT CASSITGQSEAFF TRBV19 NA NA TRBJ1-1
TGTGCCACCCAGGGGGCCACGGTGGGCTCTGGGGCCAACGTCCTGACTTTC CATQGATVGSGANVLTF TRBV28 few TRBD1 TRBJ2-6
TGTGCCAGCAGTGCTTCAGGGGCCACCGGGGAGCTGTTTTTT CASSASGATGELFF TRBV6-5 few NA TRBJ2-2
TGTGCCAGCAGTTCTACAGGGGGCGGGACCGGGGAGCTGTTTTTT CASSSTGGGTGELFF TRBV27 NA TRBD1 TRBJ2-2
TGTGCCAGCTCACCACCAGCGGGGGGGAGGAATGAGCAGTTCTTC CASSPPAGGRNEQFF TRBV18 NA TRBD2 TRBJ2-1
TGTGCCAGCAGCTTGGACGGGACAGGGAACTATGGCTACACCTTC CASSLDGTGNYGYTF TRBV5-4 NA TRBD1 TRBJ1-2
TGTGCCAGCAGCTCGCGGATCCAAGGTGGCACAGATACGCAGTATTTT CASSSRIQGGTDTQYF TRBV7-9 NA NA TRBJ2-3
TGTGCCAGCAGTTTAATTCGGGGAGATGATGAGCAGTTCTTC CASSLIRGDDEQFF TRBV27 NA NA TRBJ2-1
TGCGCCAGCAGCCAATCTGGGGGCGAACTCCAAGAGGCCCAGTACTTC CASSQSGGELQEAQYF TRBV4-1 NA NA TRBJ2-5
TGTGCCAGCAGTTGGGACAGGGGGCGGGAGACCCAGTACTTC CASSWDRGRETQYF TRBV27 once TRBD1 TRBJ2-5
TGTGCCAGCAGCGGACTGGAGGAGACCCAGTACTTC CASSGLEETQYF TRBV9 NA NA TRBJ2-5
TGTGCCAGCAGCCCACACGGTCCTAGCGGGGAGGAGTATTTT CASSPHGPSGEEYF TRBV9 NA TRBD2 TRBJ2-3
TGTGCCAGCTCACCACCTTTACCTATGACAGGGGGCGAGTGGAATGAGCAGTTCTTC CASSPPLPMTGGEWNEQFF TRBV18 NA TRBD1 TRBJ2-1
TGTGCCAGCAAAGGGGGCAACGAGCAGTACTTC CASKGGNEQYF TRBV6-5 NA TRBD1 TRBJ2-7
TGTGCCAGCAGCTTAGTTGGGGGGAGCTCCTACGAGCAGTACTTC CASSLVGGSSYEQYF TRBV7-2 NA NA TRBJ2-7
TGTGCCAGCAGCTACGGGACTAGCGGGGGCGAGACCCAGTACTTC CASSYGTSGGETQYF TRBV7-9 NA TRBD2 TRBJ2-5
TGTGCCAGCAGCGCCGAGTTCCGGCAGGGTCAAGGCTACACCTTC CASSAEFRQGQGYTF TRBV9 NA NA TRBJ1-2
TGTGCCACCAGCAGACCTTCTCAGGGGATCTATGGCTACACCTTC CATSRPSQGIYGYTF TRBV15 few NA TRBJ1-2
TGTGCCAGCAGTTCAGGGGGTCTCTATAATTCACCCCTCCACTTT CASSSGGLYNSPLHF TRBV7-8 NA TRBD1 TRBJ1-6
TGCGCCAGCAGCGCCGGGACTTTCTACAATGAGCAGTTCTTC CASSAGTFYNEQFF TRBV5-1 NA NA TRBJ2-1
TGTGCCAGCAGTTCCCAAATAGGGTCTAGCTCTCATGGCTACACCTTC CASSSQIGSSSHGYTF TRBV6-5 few NA TRBJ1-2
TGTGCCAGCAGCTTTCGGGGCCAGGGGATGGGATATGGCTACACCTTC CASSFRGQGMGYGYTF TRBV11-2 few NA TRBJ1-2
TGTGCCAGCAGCTTAACACCGTTAGGGGGCGAGGGCTACACCTTC CASSLTPLGGEGYTF TRBV7-3 NA TRBD1 TRBJ1-2
TGTGCCAGCAGCACAGGGGCTCAGGGGCCCCAGCATTTT CASSTGAQGPQHF TRBV2 NA TRBD1 TRBJ1-5
TGTGCCAGCAGCCCTCGGGACAGATCTTACTACGAGCAGTACTTC CASSPRDRSYYEQYF TRBV9 NA TRBD1 TRBJ2-7
TGTGCCAGCAGGAGCGGGGGGGCCATATATGAGACCCAGTACTTC CASRSGGAIYETQYF TRBV6-5 NA TRBD2 TRBJ2-5
TGTGCCAGCAGCGCCATTCAGGGGACAGATACGCAGTATTTT CASSAIQGTDTQYF TRBV9 NA NA TRBJ2-3
TGCGCCAGTGACAGGGCCGCCTATGGCTACACCTTC CASDRAAYGYTF TRBV10-1 NA TRBD1 TRBJ1-2
TGTGCCAGCAGCGTAGATGGAGGGGCTCATCAGCCCCAGCATTTT CASSVDGGAHQPQHF TRBV9 few NA TRBJ1-5
TGTGCCAGCAGCTTGTCCCCGAACTATGGCTACACCTTC CASSLSPNYGYTF TRBV7-2 NA NA TRBJ1-2
TGTGCCAGCAAACTAGCGGGGGGGCTAAACGAGCAGTACTTC CASKLAGGLNEQYF TRBV5-4 NA TRBD2 TRBJ2-7
TGTGCCAGCACGACAGGGGTGGGTGAAAAACTGTTTTTT CASTTGVGEKLFF TRBV27 few TRBD1 TRBJ1-4
TGCGCCAGCAGCCAATTTCTTCCGGGTGGGACATCTTACGAGCAGTACTTC CASSQFLPGGTSYEQYF TRBV4-3 NA NA TRBJ2-7
TGTGCCAGCAGTACGGGGGGGCGCAGAGAGACCCAGTACTTC CASSTGGRRETQYF TRBV6-6 NA TRBD2 TRBJ2-5
TGTGCCAGCACCGGTACAGAGTATGAGGGCTACACCTTC CASTGTEYEGYTF TRBV28 NA NA TRBJ1-2
TGTGCCAGTAGTAAGGACAGGGGGCTAAGGTACGAGCAGTACTTC CASSKDRGLRYEQYF TRBV19 NA TRBD1 TRBJ2-7
TGCGCCAGCAGTGAGGGCCGGAGCTCCTACAATGAGCAGTTCTTC CASSEGRSSYNEQFF TRBV10-1 NA NA TRBJ2-1
TGTGCCTGGACGCCCCTGGGGGCGCTGGGGAATTCACCCCTCCACTTT CAWTPLGALGNSPLHF TRBV30 NA NA TRBJ1-6
TGTGCCAGCAGCTCCGACAGATCTAACTATGGCTACACCTTC CASSSDRSNYGYTF TRBV2 NA NA TRBJ1-2
TGTGCCAGCAGTTTAGGGGCTTGGTACGAGCAGTACTTC CASSLGAWYEQYF TRBV28 NA NA TRBJ2-7
TGTGCCAGCAGCTTAGGGGAAGGGGGCACAGATACGCAGTATTTT CASSLGEGGTDTQYF TRBV11-3 few NA TRBJ2-3
TGTGCCAGCAGCCAAGATAGGGGCAGCTACGAGCAGTACTTC CASSQDRGSYEQYF TRBV4-2 few NA TRBJ2-7
TGTGCCAGCAGCCGAGGACAGGGGAGGCGAGCTTTCTTT CASSRGQGRRAFF TRBV27 NA TRBD1 TRBJ1-1
TGTGCCAGCAGTTACTCACAGGGCTTGAACACTGAAGCTTTCTTT CASSYSQGLNTEAFF TRBV6-5 NA NA TRBJ1-1
TGTGCCAGCAGTTTTGCTGGAGGGAACGAGCAGTACTTC CASSFAGGNEQYF TRBV4-2 NA NA TRBJ2-7